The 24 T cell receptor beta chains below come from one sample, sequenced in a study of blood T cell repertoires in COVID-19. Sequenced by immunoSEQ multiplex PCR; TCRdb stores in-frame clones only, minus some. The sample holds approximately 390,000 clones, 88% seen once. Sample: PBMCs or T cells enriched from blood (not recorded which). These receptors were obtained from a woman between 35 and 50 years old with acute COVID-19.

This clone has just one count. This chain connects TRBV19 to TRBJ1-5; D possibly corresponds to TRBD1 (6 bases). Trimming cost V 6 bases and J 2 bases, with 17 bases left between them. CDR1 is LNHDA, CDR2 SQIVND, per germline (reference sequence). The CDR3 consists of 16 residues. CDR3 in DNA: TGTGCCAGTAGAGGGACACAGGGCACGCGCAATCAGCCCCAGCATTTT. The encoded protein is CASRGTQGTRNQPQHF.

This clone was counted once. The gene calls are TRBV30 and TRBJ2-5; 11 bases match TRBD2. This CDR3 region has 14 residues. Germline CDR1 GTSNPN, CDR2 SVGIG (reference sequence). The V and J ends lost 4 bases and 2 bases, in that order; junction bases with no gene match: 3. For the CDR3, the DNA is TGTGCCTGGACCCCTAGCGGGGGGCAAGAGACCCAGTACTTC. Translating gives CAWTPSGGQETQYF.

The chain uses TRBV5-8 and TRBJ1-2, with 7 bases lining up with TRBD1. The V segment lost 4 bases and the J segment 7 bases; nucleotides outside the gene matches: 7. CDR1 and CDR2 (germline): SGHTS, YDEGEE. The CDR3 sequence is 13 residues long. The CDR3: CASSPDRFGGYTF. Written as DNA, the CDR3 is TGTGCCAGCAGCCCGGACAGGTTTGGTGGCTACACCTTC. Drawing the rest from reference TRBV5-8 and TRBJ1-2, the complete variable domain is EAGVTQSPTHLIKTRGQQATLRCSPISGHTSVYWYQQALGLGLQFLLWYDEGEERNRGNFPPRFSGRQFPNYSSELNVNALELEDSALYLCASSPDRFGGYTFGSGTRLTVV.

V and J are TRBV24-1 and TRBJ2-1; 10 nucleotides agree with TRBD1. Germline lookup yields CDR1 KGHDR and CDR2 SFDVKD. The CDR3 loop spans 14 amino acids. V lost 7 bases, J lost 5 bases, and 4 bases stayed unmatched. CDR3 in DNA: TGTGCCACCAGCGGGACAGGGGACCACAATGAGCAGTTCTTC. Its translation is CATSGTGDHNEQFF.

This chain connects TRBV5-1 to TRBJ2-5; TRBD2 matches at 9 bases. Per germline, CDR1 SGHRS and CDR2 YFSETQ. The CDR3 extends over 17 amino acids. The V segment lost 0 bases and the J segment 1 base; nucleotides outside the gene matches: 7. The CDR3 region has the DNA TGCGCCAGCAGCTTGGATGGCGGGGGGGCTCTCCAAGAGACCCAGTACTTC. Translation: CASSLDGGGALQETQYF.

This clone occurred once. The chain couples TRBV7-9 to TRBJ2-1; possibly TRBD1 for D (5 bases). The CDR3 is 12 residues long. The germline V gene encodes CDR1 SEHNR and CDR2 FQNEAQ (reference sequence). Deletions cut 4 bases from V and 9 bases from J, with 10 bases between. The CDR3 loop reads CASSSDISEQFF. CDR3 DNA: TGTGCCAGCAGCTCGGACATAAGTGAGCAGTTCTTC. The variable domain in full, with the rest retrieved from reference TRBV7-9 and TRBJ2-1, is DTGVSQNPRHKITKRGQNVTFRCDPISEHNRLYWYRQTLGQGPEFLTYFQNEAQLEKSRLLSDRFSAERPKGSFSTLEIQRTEQGDSAMYLCASSSDISEQFFGPGTRLTVL.

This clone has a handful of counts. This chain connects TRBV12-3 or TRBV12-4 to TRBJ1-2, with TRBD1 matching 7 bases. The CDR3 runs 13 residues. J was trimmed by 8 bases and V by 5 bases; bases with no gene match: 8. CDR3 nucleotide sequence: TGTGCCAGCAGTCTCGGGACAGCCAGGGGCTACACCTTC. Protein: CASSLGTARGYTF.

In DNA, the CDR3 is TGTGCCAGTAGTATGGCTCCCTATGGCTACACCTTC. It codes for CASSMAPYGYTF. The chain recombines TRBV19 with TRBJ1-2, with D uncertain. V was trimmed by 3 bases and J by 4 bases, leaving 6 bases between them. The CDR3 contains 12 residues. From germline, CDR1 is LNHDA and CDR2 SQIVND (reference sequence). Full variable domain (remainder filled in from reference TRBV19 and TRBJ1-2): DGGITQSPKYLFRKEGQNVTLSCEQNLNHDAMYWYRQDPGQGLRLIYYSQIVNDFQKGDIAEGYSVSREKKESFPLTVTSAQKNPTAFYLCASSMAPYGYTFGSGTRLTVV.

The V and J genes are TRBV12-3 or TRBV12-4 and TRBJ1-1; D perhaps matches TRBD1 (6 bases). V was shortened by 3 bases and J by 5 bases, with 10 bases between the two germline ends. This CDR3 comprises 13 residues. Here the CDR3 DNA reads TGTGCCAGCAGTTTGGCAGGGGTTACTGAAGCTTTCTTT. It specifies CASSLAGVTEAFF.

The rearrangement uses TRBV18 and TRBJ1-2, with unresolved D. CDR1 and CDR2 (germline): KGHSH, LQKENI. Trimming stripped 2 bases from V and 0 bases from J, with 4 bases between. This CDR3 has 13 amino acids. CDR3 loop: CASSPTPNYGYTF. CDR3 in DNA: TGTGCCAGCTCACCAACACCTAACTATGGCTACACCTTC.

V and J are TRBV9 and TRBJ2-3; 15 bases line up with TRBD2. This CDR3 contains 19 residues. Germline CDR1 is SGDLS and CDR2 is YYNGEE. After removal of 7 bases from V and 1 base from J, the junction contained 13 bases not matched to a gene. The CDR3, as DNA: TGTGCCAGCCCAAACGGCCCGGGACTAGCGGGGGGTGGCACAGATACGCAGTATTTT. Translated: CASPNGPGLAGGGTDTQYF.

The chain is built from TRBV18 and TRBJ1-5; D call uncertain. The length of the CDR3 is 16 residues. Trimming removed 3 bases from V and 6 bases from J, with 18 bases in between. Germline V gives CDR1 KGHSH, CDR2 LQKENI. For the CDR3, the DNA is TGTGCCAGCTCACCGCTCGGACTCCAAATCGGTCAGCCCCAGCATTTT. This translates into CASSPLGLQIGQPQHF.

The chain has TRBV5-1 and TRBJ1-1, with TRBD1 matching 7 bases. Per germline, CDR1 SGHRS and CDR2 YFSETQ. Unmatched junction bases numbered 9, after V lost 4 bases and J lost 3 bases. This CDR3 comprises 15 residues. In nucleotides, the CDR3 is TGCGCCAGCAGCCCACGACAGGGCTCGGACACTGAAGCTTTCTTT. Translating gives CASSPRQGSDTEAFF.

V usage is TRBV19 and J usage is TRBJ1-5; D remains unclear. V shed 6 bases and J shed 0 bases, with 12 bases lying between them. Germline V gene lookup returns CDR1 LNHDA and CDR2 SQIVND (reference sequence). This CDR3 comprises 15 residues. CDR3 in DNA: TGTGCCAGTAGAATCGACGGGAATAGCAATCAGCCCCAGCATTTT. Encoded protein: CASRIDGNSNQPQHF.

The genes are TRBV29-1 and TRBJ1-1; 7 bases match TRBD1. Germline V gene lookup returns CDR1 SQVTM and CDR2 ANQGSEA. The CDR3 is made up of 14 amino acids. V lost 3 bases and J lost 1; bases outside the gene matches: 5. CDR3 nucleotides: TGCAGCGTTGAGACCGGGACAGCGAACACTGAAGCTTTCTTT. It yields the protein CSVETGTANTEAFF.

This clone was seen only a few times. The CDR3 sequence: CASSQRSGGAPVRGEAFF. CDR3 DNA sequence: TGCGCCAGCAGCCAAAGATCAGGGGGCGCACCTGTTAGAGGTGAAGCTTTCTTT. This rearrangement joins TRBV5-1 to TRBJ1-1; TRBD1 agrees at 8 bases. Germline V lookup: CDR1 SGHRS, CDR2 YFSETQ. This CDR3 region has 18 residues. J lost 7 bases, V lost 4 bases, and 21 bases had no gene match.

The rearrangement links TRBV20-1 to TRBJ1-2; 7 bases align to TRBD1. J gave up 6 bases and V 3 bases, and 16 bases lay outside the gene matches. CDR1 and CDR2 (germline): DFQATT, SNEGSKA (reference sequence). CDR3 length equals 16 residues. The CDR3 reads CSASGPGQSLGHGYTF. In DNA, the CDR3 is TGCAGTGCTAGTGGACCGGGACAGTCTCTGGGGCATGGCTACACCTTC.

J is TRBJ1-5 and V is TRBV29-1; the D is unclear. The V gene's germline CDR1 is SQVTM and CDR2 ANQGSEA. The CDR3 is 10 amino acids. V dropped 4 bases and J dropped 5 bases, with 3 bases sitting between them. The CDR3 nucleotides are TGCAGCGTTGGAGATCAGCCCCAGCATTTT. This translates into CSVGDQPQHF.

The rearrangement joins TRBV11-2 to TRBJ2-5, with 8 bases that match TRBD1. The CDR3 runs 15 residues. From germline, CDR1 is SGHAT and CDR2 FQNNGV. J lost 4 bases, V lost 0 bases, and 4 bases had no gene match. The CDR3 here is CASSLDRGLGETQYF. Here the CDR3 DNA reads TGTGCCAGCAGCTTAGACAGGGGGCTAGGAGAGACCCAGTACTTC.

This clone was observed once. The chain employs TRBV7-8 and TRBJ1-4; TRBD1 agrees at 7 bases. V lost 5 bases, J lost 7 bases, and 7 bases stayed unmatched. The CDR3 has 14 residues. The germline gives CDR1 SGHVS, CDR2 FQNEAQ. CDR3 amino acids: CASSPRQGGEKLFF. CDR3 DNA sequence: TGTGCCAGCAGCCCCCGACAGGGTGGTGAAAAACTGTTTTTT.

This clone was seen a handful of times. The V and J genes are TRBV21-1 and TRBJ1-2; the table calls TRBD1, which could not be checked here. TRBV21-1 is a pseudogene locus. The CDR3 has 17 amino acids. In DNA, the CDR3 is TGTGCCAGCACCCTACGGTTCGATATGGGGCCCGACTATGGCTACACCTTC. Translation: CASTLRFDMGPDYGYTF.

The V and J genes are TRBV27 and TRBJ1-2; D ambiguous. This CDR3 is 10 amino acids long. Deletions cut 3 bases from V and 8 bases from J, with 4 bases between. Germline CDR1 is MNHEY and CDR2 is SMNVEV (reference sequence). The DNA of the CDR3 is TGTGCCAGCAGTTTCTACGGCTACACCTTC. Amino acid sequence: CASSFYGYTF.

CDR3 DNA: TGTGCCAGCAGCTCTCGACAGGTGTACACCGGGGAGCTGTTTTTT. Amino acids: CASSSRQVYTGELFF. The rearrangement uses TRBV9 and TRBJ2-2, with D possibly TRBD1 on 6 matching bases. Per the germline V gene, CDR1 is SGDLS and CDR2 is YYNGEE. V was shortened by 4 bases and J by 3 bases, with 13 bases between the two germline ends. The CDR3 consists of 15 residues.

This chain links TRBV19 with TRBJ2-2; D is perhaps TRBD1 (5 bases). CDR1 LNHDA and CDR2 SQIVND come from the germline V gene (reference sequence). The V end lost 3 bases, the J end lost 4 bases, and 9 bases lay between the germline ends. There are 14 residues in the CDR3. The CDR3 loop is CASSIRVGTGELFF. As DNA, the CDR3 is TGTGCCAGTAGTATCAGGGTTGGCACCGGGGAGCTGTTTTTT.